The rows below give T cell receptor beta chains drawn from one sample of a study of CD8 T cells in Susac syndrome. Each CDR3 protein is one row after TCRdb ran MiXCR on the immunoSEQ multiplex PCR reads. The sample has around 230,000 distinct CDR3 sequences, about 96% seen once. Sample: CD4+ T cells from PBMCs. These receptors came from a human donor with multiple sclerosis. CDR3s include the opening cysteine and the closing phenylalanine or tryptophan. Fields, in order: D gene, V gene, clone size, J gene, CDR3 DNA, CDR3 protein. The D gene is left open where the match is weak. Expanded clones are given a class, and other clones once, few, many or no size at all.

D gene: TRBD1; V gene: TRBV7-9; clone size: NA; J gene: TRBJ1-1; CDR3 DNA: TGTGCCAGCAGCGAAGACAGGGGACTAAACACTGAAGCTTTCTTT; CDR3 protein: CASSEDRGLNTEAFF
D gene: NA; V gene: TRBV27; clone size: NA; J gene: TRBJ1-1; CDR3 DNA: TGTGCCAGCAGTCTTCAGGGGCTCGGCACTGAAGCTTTCTTT; CDR3 protein: CASSLQGLGTEAFF
D gene: TRBD1; V gene: TRBV27; clone size: NA; J gene: TRBJ1-1; CDR3 DNA: TGTGCCAGCAGTTTATTCAGGGGGCGGGCTGAAGCTTTCTTT; CDR3 protein: CASSLFRGRAEAFF
D gene: NA; V gene: TRBV30; clone size: NA; J gene: TRBJ1-1; CDR3 DNA: TGTGCCTGGAGGGGGGGGAACTCCATGAACACTGAAGCTTTCTTT; CDR3 protein: CAWRGGNSMNTEAFF
D gene: NA; V gene: TRBV20-1; clone size: NA; J gene: TRBJ2-4; CDR3 DNA: TGCAGTGCTGGAGACAGGACCCTAGCCAAAAACATTCAGTACTTC; CDR3 protein: CSAGDRTLAKNIQYF
D gene: NA; V gene: TRBV5-1; clone size: NA; J gene: TRBJ2-1; CDR3 DNA: TGCGCCAGCAGCTTGGGTCAGGGCCCAAATGAGCAGTTCTTC; CDR3 protein: CASSLGQGPNEQFF
D gene: TRBD2; V gene: TRBV15; clone size: NA; J gene: TRBJ2-2; CDR3 DNA: TGTGCCACCAGCACAGCGGGAGCGAACACCGGGGAGCTGTTTTTT; CDR3 protein: CATSTAGANTGELFF
D gene: NA; V gene: TRBV18; clone size: NA; J gene: TRBJ1-5; CDR3 DNA: TGTGCCAGCTCACCACCGTCCAGGGGAAGCAATCAGCCCCAGCATTTT; CDR3 protein: CASSPPSRGSNQPQHF
D gene: TRBD2; V gene: TRBV29-1; clone size: NA; J gene: TRBJ2-3; CDR3 DNA: TGCAGCGTTGACGGGACTAGCCGATCCACAGATACGCAGTATTTT; CDR3 protein: CSVDGTSRSTDTQYF
D gene: NA; V gene: TRBV29-1; clone size: NA; J gene: TRBJ1-2; CDR3 DNA: TGCAGCGCCCCCCGGGGGGCGTGGGGCTACACCTTC; CDR3 protein: CSAPRGAWGYTF
D gene: NA; V gene: TRBV15; clone size: NA; J gene: TRBJ1-2; CDR3 DNA: TGTGCCACCAGCAGAGACGGGATCTATGGCTACACCTTC; CDR3 protein: CATSRDGIYGYTF
D gene: NA; V gene: TRBV9; clone size: once; J gene: TRBJ2-3; CDR3 DNA: TGTGCCAGCAGCGTAGCCGGGGCCCTCACAGATACGCAGTATTTT; CDR3 protein: CASSVAGALTDTQYF
D gene: NA; V gene: TRBV5-1; clone size: NA; J gene: TRBJ2-1; CDR3 DNA: TGCGCCAGCAGCAGGGACATATCTGAGCAGTTCTTC; CDR3 protein: CASSRDISEQFF
D gene: NA; V gene: TRBV29-1; clone size: NA; J gene: TRBJ2-1; CDR3 DNA: TGCAGCGTTGCTACTAATGAGCAGTTCTTC; CDR3 protein: CSVATNEQFF
D gene: NA; V gene: TRBV11-2; clone size: NA; J gene: TRBJ2-7; CDR3 DNA: TGTGCCAGCAGCCCTAGGGGGGTTAGACACAGCTACGAGCAGTACTTC; CDR3 protein: CASSPRGVRHSYEQYF
D gene: TRBD2; V gene: TRBV20-1; clone size: NA; J gene: TRBJ2-1; CDR3 DNA: TGCAGTGCCATGGATCCTCTAGCGGGGGGGAAGTTCTTC; CDR3 protein: CSAMDPLAGGKFF
D gene: NA; V gene: TRBV7-9; clone size: once; J gene: TRBJ2-4; CDR3 DNA: TGTGCCAGCAGCCGAGAAGGATCATCGCGCAAAAACATTCAGTACTTC; CDR3 protein: CASSREGSSRKNIQYF
D gene: NA; V gene: TRBV5-1; clone size: NA; J gene: TRBJ1-5; CDR3 DNA: TGCGCCAGCAGCTTGGTGGGGGGACAGCCCCAGCATTTT; CDR3 protein: CASSLVGGQPQHF
D gene: NA; V gene: TRBV7-9; clone size: NA; J gene: TRBJ1-6; CDR3 DNA: TGTGCCAGCAGAGGTCAAGGTTCACCCCTCCACTTT; CDR3 protein: CASRGQGSPLHF
D gene: NA; V gene: TRBV7-2; clone size: NA; J gene: TRBJ2-3; CDR3 DNA: TGTGCCAGCAGCGCGCGACTATCAGATACGCAGTATTTT; CDR3 protein: CASSARLSDTQYF
D gene: TRBD1; V gene: TRBV5-6; clone size: NA; J gene: TRBJ2-3; CDR3 DNA: TGTGCCAGCAGCTTCAGACAGGGAATTTGGGATACGCAGTATTTT; CDR3 protein: CASSFRQGIWDTQYF
D gene: TRBD1; V gene: TRBV29-1; clone size: NA; J gene: TRBJ1-3; CDR3 DNA: TGCAGCGTTGAAGCCCCGGACAGGACGGGAAACACCATATATTTT; CDR3 protein: CSVEAPDRTGNTIYF
D gene: NA; V gene: TRBV12-3/TRBV12-4; clone size: NA; J gene: TRBJ2-7; CDR3 DNA: TGTGCCAGCAGTTTTCATCTTGTCAGCTCCTACGAGCAGTACTTC; CDR3 protein: CASSFHLVSSYEQYF
D gene: NA; V gene: TRBV6-6; clone size: once; J gene: TRBJ1-1; CDR3 DNA: TGTGCCAGTGCTAAGATGAACACTGAAGCTTTCTTT; CDR3 protein: CASAKMNTEAFF
D gene: TRBD1; V gene: TRBV12-3/TRBV12-4; clone size: NA; J gene: TRBJ2-5; CDR3 DNA: TGTGCCAGCAGGGGACAGGGAGTGGAGACCCAGTACTTC; CDR3 protein: CASRGQGVETQYF
D gene: TRBD2; V gene: TRBV9; clone size: once; J gene: TRBJ2-7; CDR3 DNA: TGTGCCAGCAGCGTAGGAGGGACTAGCTTCTACGAGCAGTACTTC; CDR3 protein: CASSVGGTSFYEQYF
D gene: TRBD1; V gene: TRBV7-9; clone size: NA; J gene: TRBJ1-1; CDR3 DNA: TGTGCCAGCAGCTCCCCCACAGGGGTAAGAGGCACTGAAGCTTTCTTT; CDR3 protein: CASSSPTGVRGTEAFF
D gene: NA; V gene: TRBV27; clone size: NA; J gene: TRBJ1-1; CDR3 DNA: TGTGCCAGCAGTTTTGTAGGCACTGAAGCTTTCTTT; CDR3 protein: CASSFVGTEAFF
D gene: NA; V gene: TRBV4-2; clone size: once; J gene: TRBJ2-5; CDR3 DNA: TGTGCCAGCAGCCAAAGTGGCGAATTAGTCGAGACCCAGTACTTC; CDR3 protein: CASSQSGELVETQYF
D gene: TRBD1; V gene: TRBV2; clone size: NA; J gene: TRBJ2-3; CDR3 DNA: TGTGCCAGCAGTGACAGGGGGCACGATACGCAGTATTTT; CDR3 protein: CASSDRGHDTQYF
D gene: NA; V gene: TRBV4-1; clone size: NA; J gene: TRBJ2-7; CDR3 DNA: TGCGCCAGCAGCCAAGGGGTAACTAGCTCCTACGAGCAGTACTTC; CDR3 protein: CASSQGVTSSYEQYF
D gene: TRBD1; V gene: TRBV2; clone size: NA; J gene: TRBJ2-7; CDR3 DNA: TGTGCCAGCAGTGTGGTTACAGGGGGCTACGAGCAGTACTTC; CDR3 protein: CASSVVTGGYEQYF
D gene: NA; V gene: TRBV2; clone size: NA; J gene: TRBJ1-5; CDR3 DNA: TGTGCCAGCAGGAGGGGGGGCGACAATCAGCCCCAGCATTTT; CDR3 protein: CASRRGGDNQPQHF
D gene: NA; V gene: TRBV29-1; clone size: NA; J gene: TRBJ2-6; CDR3 DNA: TGCAGCGTTCGAACCGGAGGGAACTCTGGGGCCAACGTCCTGACTTTC; CDR3 protein: CSVRTGGNSGANVLTF
D gene: NA; V gene: TRBV18; clone size: NA; J gene: TRBJ1-4; CDR3 DNA: TGTGCCAGCTCACCGGGGGACCGAGAAAAACTGTTTTTT; CDR3 protein: CASSPGDREKLFF
D gene: NA; V gene: TRBV30; clone size: NA; J gene: TRBJ2-1; CDR3 DNA: TGTGCCTGGACCGGTGGGGACAATGAGCAGTTCTTC; CDR3 protein: CAWTGGDNEQFF
D gene: TRBD1; V gene: TRBV20-1; clone size: NA; J gene: TRBJ1-1; CDR3 DNA: TGCAGTGCGGGGCTAATGGACAGGGTGGTATTCTTT; CDR3 protein: CSAGLMDRVVFF
D gene: TRBD1; V gene: TRBV15; clone size: NA; J gene: TRBJ2-3; CDR3 DNA: TGTGCCACCAGCAGAGGAGACAGGGGGACTACAGATACGCAGTATTTT; CDR3 protein: CATSRGDRGTTDTQYF
D gene: NA; V gene: TRBV20-1; clone size: NA; J gene: TRBJ1-2; CDR3 DNA: TGCAGTGCTAGAGGGCAGTACAACTATGGCTACACCTTC; CDR3 protein: CSARGQYNYGYTF
D gene: TRBD1; V gene: TRBV12-3/TRBV12-4; clone size: NA; J gene: TRBJ1-2; CDR3 DNA: TGTGCCAGCAGTCTGACAGGGTCCCCAGGATATGGCTACACCTTC; CDR3 protein: CASSLTGSPGYGYTF
D gene: NA; V gene: TRBV7-2; clone size: NA; J gene: TRBJ1-2; CDR3 DNA: TGTGCCAGCAGCTCACCCCCGGTCTATGGCTACACCTTC; CDR3 protein: CASSSPPVYGYTF
D gene: TRBD1; V gene: TRBV29-1; clone size: NA; J gene: TRBJ2-7; CDR3 DNA: TGCAGCGCGCATGTCGACCACCGACAGGGTACCTACGAGCAGTACTTC; CDR3 protein: CSAHVDHRQGTYEQYF
D gene: NA; V gene: TRBV24-1; clone size: NA; J gene: TRBJ1-5; CDR3 DNA: TGTGCCTCAAGACAGAATCAGCCCCAGCATTTT; CDR3 protein: CASRQNQPQHF
D gene: TRBD1; V gene: TRBV5-1; clone size: NA; J gene: TRBJ2-7; CDR3 DNA: TGCGCCAGCAGCCGGTCCCGGGACAGGGTTGGGGCCTACGAGCAGTACTTC; CDR3 protein: CASSRSRDRVGAYEQYF
D gene: NA; V gene: TRBV4-1; clone size: NA; J gene: TRBJ2-7; CDR3 DNA: TGCGCCAGCAGCCAAGTCTTGACTCTCAGCGAGCAGTACTTC; CDR3 protein: CASSQVLTLSEQYF
D gene: NA; V gene: TRBV29-1; clone size: NA; J gene: TRBJ2-5; CDR3 DNA: TGCAGCGTAGTGGAGGGGGGGGCCGTCTCGGGGACCCAGTACTTC; CDR3 protein: CSVVEGGAVSGTQYF
D gene: NA; V gene: TRBV5-1; clone size: once; J gene: TRBJ2-7; CDR3 DNA: TGCGCCAGCAGCTTACTGACAGGAGGCTCCTACGAGCAGTACTTC; CDR3 protein: CASSLLTGGSYEQYF
D gene: TRBD1; V gene: TRBV20-1; clone size: NA; J gene: TRBJ2-1; CDR3 DNA: TGCAGTGCAGTTACAGGGGTGGAGCAGTTCTTC; CDR3 protein: CSAVTGVEQFF
D gene: TRBD2; V gene: TRBV7-9; clone size: NA; J gene: TRBJ2-7; CDR3 DNA: TGTGCCAGCAGCTTAGGAGCGGGGGGGACCTACGAGCAGTACTTC; CDR3 protein: CASSLGAGGTYEQYF
D gene: TRBD1; V gene: TRBV4-1; clone size: NA; J gene: TRBJ1-4; CDR3 DNA: TGCGCCAGCAGTCCCGGACAGGGACGGGAAAAACTGTTTTTT; CDR3 protein: CASSPGQGREKLFF
D gene: NA; V gene: TRBV20-1; clone size: NA; J gene: TRBJ2-5; CDR3 DNA: TGCAGTGCTAGTCGGGGGATGAGAGAGACCCAGTACTTC; CDR3 protein: CSASRGMRETQYF
D gene: TRBD1; V gene: TRBV29-1; clone size: NA; J gene: TRBJ1-5; CDR3 DNA: TGCAGCGTCGGGACAGGAGGTCAGCCCCAGCATTTT; CDR3 protein: CSVGTGGQPQHF
D gene: TRBD1; V gene: TRBV25-1; clone size: NA; J gene: TRBJ2-7; CDR3 DNA: TGTGCCAGCAGTGACCCTCCCCGGCGGACAGGGATAACGAGGGAGCAGTACTTC; CDR3 protein: CASSDPPRRTGITREQYF
D gene: NA; V gene: TRBV14; clone size: NA; J gene: TRBJ1-2; CDR3 DNA: TGTGCCAGCAGCCAGGGACGAGACTATGGCTACACCTTC; CDR3 protein: CASSQGRDYGYTF
D gene: TRBD1; V gene: TRBV12-3/TRBV12-4; clone size: NA; J gene: TRBJ2-7; CDR3 DNA: TGTGCCAGCACTCCTGGACAGGGGGACTACGAGCAGTACTTC; CDR3 protein: CASTPGQGDYEQYF
D gene: TRBD2; V gene: TRBV2; clone size: NA; J gene: TRBJ2-7; CDR3 DNA: TGTGCCAGCAGGGGACTAGCGGGAGGAGGAGAGCAGTACTTC; CDR3 protein: CASRGLAGGGEQYF
D gene: TRBD1; V gene: TRBV15; clone size: NA; J gene: TRBJ1-2; CDR3 DNA: TGTGCCACCAGCAGAGGGACAGGGGTTTATGGCTACACCTTC; CDR3 protein: CATSRGTGVYGYTF
D gene: NA; V gene: TRBV6-5; clone size: NA; J gene: TRBJ1-6; CDR3 DNA: TGTGCCAGCAGTTACGGGCTCGGAGGTAGCTCCTATAATTCACCCCTCCACTTT; CDR3 protein: CASSYGLGGSSYNSPLHF
D gene: NA; V gene: TRBV28; clone size: NA; J gene: TRBJ2-6; CDR3 DNA: TGTGCCAGCAGTGAGACGGGACGCTCTGGGGCCAACGTCCTGACTTTC; CDR3 protein: CASSETGRSGANVLTF
D gene: NA; V gene: TRBV15; clone size: NA; J gene: TRBJ2-5; CDR3 DNA: TGTGCCACCAGCAGAGATGGTCGGCAGCAAGAGACCCAGTACTTC; CDR3 protein: CATSRDGRQQETQYF